This T cell receptor beta chain was documented in a study of T cells in tuberculosis. Study-level background: This South African cohort compared adolescents with or without latent tuberculosis against adults with active tuberculosis.

Only in-frame clones appear in the TCRdb table, and some are missing; sequencing was by immunoSEQ multiplex PCR. The repertoire consists of roughly 33,000 clones, with roughly 90% occurring once and the leading ten covering about 2%. Study observations and caveats: Samples were chosen by availability of cryopreserved specimens. Active tuberculosis TCR-alpha repertoires lay closer to GMM-specific TCRs than IGRA-negative controls, suggesting clonal expansion.

To note about this clone: Its antigen remains unidentified.

The sequence came from a donor aged 10 to 29 with latent tuberculosis or without tuberculosis infection. Sample: PBMCs.

CDR3 protein: CASSRSTGILGPNSPLHF. CDR3 DNA: TGCGCCAGCAGCCGCTCCACAGGGATTTTAGGCCCTAATTCACCCCTCCACTTT. The chain employs TRBV4-1 and TRBJ1-6; tentatively, D is TRBD1 (6 bases). V was trimmed by 4 bases and J by 6 bases, leaving 22 bases between them. The CDR3 is 18 residues long. CDR1 is MGHRA and CDR2 is YSYEKL in the germline V gene.